The sequence of this T cell receptor (beta chain) was determined in a study of blood T cell repertoires in COVID-19. Study-wide context: T cells, B-cell-depleted T cells, or PBMCs supplied cDNA or gDNA.

Source study methods: The authors estimated nucleated cell counts from reference gene primer amplification. Clones were sequenced by immunoSEQ multiplex PCR, and TCRdb holds only the in-frame ones, with some missing. The V and J calls and clone size were taken over from that table, and D and trimming were inferred from the DNA. In the table there are 250,000 to 300,000 clones, over 65% of which are singletons. This receptor was obtained from a man aged 55 to 70 who had recovered from COVID-19. The specimen was peripheral blood.

The chain's CDR3 is CASSIVGGGELFF. For the CDR3, the DNA is TGTGCCAGTAGTATAGTCGGGGGCGGGGAGCTGTTTTTT. V usage is TRBV19 and J usage is TRBJ2-2; perhaps TRBD2 as D (6 bases). V was trimmed by 1 base and J by 7 bases, leaving 7 bases between them. This CDR3 contains 13 residues. Germline CDR1 reads LNHDA; CDR2 reads SQIVND (reference sequence).